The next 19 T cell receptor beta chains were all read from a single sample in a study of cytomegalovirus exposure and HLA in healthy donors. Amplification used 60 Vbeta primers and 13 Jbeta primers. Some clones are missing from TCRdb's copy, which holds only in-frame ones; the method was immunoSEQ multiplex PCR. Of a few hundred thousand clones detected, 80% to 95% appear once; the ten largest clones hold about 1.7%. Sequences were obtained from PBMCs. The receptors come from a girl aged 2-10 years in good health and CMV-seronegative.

This CDR3 is CASSRGGEKLFF. For the CDR3, the DNA is TGTGCCAGCAGCAGGGGTGGTGAAAAACTGTTTTTT. The gene calls are TRBV25-1 and TRBJ1-4, with D possibly being TRBD1 (6 bases). Trimming shortened V by 6 bases and J by 7 bases, and 9 bases separated the two germline ends. Germline V gene data show CDR1 as MGHDK and CDR2 as SYGVNS. There are 12 residues in the CDR3.

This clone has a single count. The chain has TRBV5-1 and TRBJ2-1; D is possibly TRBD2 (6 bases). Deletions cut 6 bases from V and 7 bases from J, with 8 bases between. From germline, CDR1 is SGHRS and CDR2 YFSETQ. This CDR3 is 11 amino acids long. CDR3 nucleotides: TGCGCCAGCATTCGGGGGAATGAGCAGTTCTTC. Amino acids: CASIRGNEQFF. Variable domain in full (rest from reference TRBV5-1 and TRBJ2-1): KAGVTQTPRYLIKTRGQQVTLSCSPISGHRSVSWYQQTPGQGLQFLFEYFSETQRNKGNFPGRFSGRQFSNSRSEMNVSTLELGDSALYLCASIRGNEQFFGPGTRLTVL.

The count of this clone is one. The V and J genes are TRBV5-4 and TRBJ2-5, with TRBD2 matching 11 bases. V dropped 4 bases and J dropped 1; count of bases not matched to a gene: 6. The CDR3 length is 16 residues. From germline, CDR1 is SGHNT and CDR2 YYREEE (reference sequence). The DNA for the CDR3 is TGTGCCAGCAGCCCGGGACTAGCGGAACCCCAAGAGACCCAGTACTTC. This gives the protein CASSPGLAEPQETQYF.

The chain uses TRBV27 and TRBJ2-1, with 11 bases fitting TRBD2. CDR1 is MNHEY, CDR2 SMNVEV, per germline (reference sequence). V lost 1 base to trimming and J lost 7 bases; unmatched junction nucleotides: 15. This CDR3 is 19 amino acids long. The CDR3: CASSLFYSTSGIPGNEQFF. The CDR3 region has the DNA TGTGCCAGCAGTTTATTTTACTCGACTAGCGGGATCCCGGGTAATGAGCAGTTCTTC.

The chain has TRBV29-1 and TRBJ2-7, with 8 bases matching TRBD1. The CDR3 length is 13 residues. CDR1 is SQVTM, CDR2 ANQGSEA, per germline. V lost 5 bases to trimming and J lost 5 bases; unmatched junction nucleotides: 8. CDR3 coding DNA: TGCAGCGTTATAGGACAGGGTCAAAACGAGCAGTACTTC. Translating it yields CSVIGQGQNEQYF.

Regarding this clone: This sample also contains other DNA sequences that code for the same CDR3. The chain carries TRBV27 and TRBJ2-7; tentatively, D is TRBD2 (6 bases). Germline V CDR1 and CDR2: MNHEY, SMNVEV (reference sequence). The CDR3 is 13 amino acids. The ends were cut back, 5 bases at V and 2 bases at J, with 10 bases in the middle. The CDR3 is CASSLGGPYEQYF. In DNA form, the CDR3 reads TGTGCCAGCAGTCTCGGGGGACCCTACGAGCAGTACTTC.

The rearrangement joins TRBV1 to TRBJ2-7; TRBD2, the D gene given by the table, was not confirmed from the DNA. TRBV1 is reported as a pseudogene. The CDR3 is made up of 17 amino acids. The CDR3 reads CTSSQDPGGGCSYEQYF. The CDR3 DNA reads TGCACCAGCAGCCAAGATCCGGGGGGCGGGTGCTCCTACGAGCAGTACTTC.

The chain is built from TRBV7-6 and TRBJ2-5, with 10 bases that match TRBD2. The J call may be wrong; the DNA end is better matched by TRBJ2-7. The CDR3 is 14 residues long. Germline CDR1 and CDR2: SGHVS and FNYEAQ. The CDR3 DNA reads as TGTGCCAGCAGCCCCTTAGCGGGAGGCTACGAGCAGTACTTC. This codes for CASSPLAGGYEQYF.

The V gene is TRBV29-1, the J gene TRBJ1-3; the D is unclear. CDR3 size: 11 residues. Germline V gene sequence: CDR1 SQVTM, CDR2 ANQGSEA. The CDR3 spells CGLKEGNTIYF. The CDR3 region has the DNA TGCGGACTAAAAGAGGGAAACACCATATATTTT.

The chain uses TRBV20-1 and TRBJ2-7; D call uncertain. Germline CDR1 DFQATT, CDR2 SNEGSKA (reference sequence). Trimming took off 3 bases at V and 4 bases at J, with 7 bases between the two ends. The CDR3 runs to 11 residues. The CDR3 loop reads CSARAPYEQYF. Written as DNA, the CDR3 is TGCAGTGCTAGGGCCCCATACGAGCAGTACTTC.

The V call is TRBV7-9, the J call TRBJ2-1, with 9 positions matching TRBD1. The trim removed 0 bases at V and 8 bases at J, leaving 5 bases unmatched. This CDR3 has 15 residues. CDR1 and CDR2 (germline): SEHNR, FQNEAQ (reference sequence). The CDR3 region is CASSLAGTGLDEQFF. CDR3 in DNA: TGTGCCAGCAGCTTAGCGGGGACAGGGTTGGATGAGCAGTTCTTC.

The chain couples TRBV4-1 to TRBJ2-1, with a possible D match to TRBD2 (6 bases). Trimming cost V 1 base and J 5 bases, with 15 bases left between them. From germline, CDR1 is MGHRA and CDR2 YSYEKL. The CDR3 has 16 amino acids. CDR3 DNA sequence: TGCGCCAGCAGCCAAGTGACTAGAAATCTCAACAATGAGCAGTTCTTC. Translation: CASSQVTRNLNNEQFF.

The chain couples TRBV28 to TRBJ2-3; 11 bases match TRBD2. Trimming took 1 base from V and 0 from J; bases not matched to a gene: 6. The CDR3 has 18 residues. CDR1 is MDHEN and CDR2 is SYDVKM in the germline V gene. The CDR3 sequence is CASSLSSLAGASTDTQYF. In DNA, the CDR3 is TGTGCCAGCAGTTTATCCTCACTAGCGGGGGCTAGCACAGATACGCAGTATTTT.

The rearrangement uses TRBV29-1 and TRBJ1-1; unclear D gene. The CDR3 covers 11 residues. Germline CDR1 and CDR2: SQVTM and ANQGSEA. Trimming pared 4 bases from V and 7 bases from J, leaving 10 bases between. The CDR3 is CSVVGEGEAFF. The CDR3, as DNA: TGCAGCGTTGTAGGAGAGGGTGAAGCTTTCTTT.

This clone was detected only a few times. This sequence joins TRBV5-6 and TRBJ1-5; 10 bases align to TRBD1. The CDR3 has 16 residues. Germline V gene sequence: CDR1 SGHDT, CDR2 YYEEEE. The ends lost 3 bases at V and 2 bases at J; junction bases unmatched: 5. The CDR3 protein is CASSWGTGDGNQPQHF. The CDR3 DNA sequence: TGTGCCAGCAGCTGGGGGACAGGGGATGGCAATCAGCCCCAGCATTTT.

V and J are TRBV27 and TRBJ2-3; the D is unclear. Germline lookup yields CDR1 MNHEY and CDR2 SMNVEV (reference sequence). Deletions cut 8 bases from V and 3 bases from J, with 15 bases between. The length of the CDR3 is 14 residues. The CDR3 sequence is CASSPRLSTDTQYF. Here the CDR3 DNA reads TGTGCCAGCTCCCCAAGACTTTCTACAGATACGCAGTATTTT.

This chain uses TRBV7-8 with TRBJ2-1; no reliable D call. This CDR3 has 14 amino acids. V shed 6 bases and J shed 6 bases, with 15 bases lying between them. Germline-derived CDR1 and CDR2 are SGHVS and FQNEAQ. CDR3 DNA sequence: TGTGCCAGCAGTTCATCGAGGCTTGGCAATGAGCAGTTCTTC. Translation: CASSSSRLGNEQFF.

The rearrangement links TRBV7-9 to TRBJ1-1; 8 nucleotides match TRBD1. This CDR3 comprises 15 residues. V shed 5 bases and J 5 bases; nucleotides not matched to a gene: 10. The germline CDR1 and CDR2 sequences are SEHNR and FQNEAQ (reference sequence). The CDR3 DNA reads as TGTGCCAGCAGCCAATTGGACAGGGCGGAGACTGAAGCTTTCTTT. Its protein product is CASSQLDRAETEAFF.

CDR3 residues: CASSLLDRVGIQPQHF. DNA for the CDR3: TGTGCCAGCAGTTTGCTTGACAGGGTGGGGATCCAGCCCCAGCATTTT. The chain joins TRBV28 to TRBJ1-5, with 7 nucleotides matching TRBD1. CDR3 length: 16 residues. V dropped 3 bases and J dropped 7; count of bases not matched to a gene: 12. Germline lookup yields CDR1 MDHEN and CDR2 SYDVKM. The full variable domain, completed using reference TRBV28 and TRBJ1-5, is DVKVTQSSRYLVKRTGEKVFLECVQDMDHENMFWYRQDPGLGLRLIYFSYDVKMKEKGDIPEGYSVSREKKERFSLILESASTNQTSMYLCASSLLDRVGIQPQHFGDGTRLSIL.